The T cell receptor beta chain under discussion was sequenced for a study of blood T cell repertoires in COVID-19 (TCRdb year 2020). With regard to the full study: Collaborator samples came from the United States, Italy and Spain and covered acute and convalescent phases of COVID-19. The material from the prospective study consisted of cDNA or gDNA derived from T cells, B-cell-depleted T cells, or PBMCs. Deeply sampled blood TCRbeta repertoires from subjects exposed to, actively infected with, or recovered from COVID-19 were included in the dataset. A freely available public database, intended as a resource for researchers studying the immune response to SARS-CoV-2, is where the repertoires were released. The samples were drawn from the first 160 participants of the ongoing ImmuneRACE study and from 1,200 or so subjects provided by 6 global collaborators. The sample metadata nearly always contained a de-identified subject ID, COVID-19 status, age in years and sex. HLA class I and class II types, where available, came from metadata supplied by the sample provider rather than from assay-based typing. Study-wide conclusions, independent of this receptor: The quantity of clinical and demographic metadata differed by source and by participant and was supplied without curation.

Whole blood was collected in K2EDTA tubes by collaborating institutions according to the institutions' own protocols. Collaborator samples were shipped for TCRbeta analysis as frozen whole blood, isolated PBMCs, or DNA extracted from either sample type. Of note for this clone: Its recognized antigen is unknown. Base qualities are not recorded, but no much larger clone differs from it by a single base.

The CDR3 sequence holds 14 residues, the cysteine and phenylalanine included. Solely the CDR3 DNA is kept, with 42 bases framed from the first base. V sheds 5 bases and J sheds 9 bases, leaving 19 bases between their ends. CDR1 SGHVS and CDR2 FQNEAQ were looked up in the germline V gene. TCRbeta CDR3 regions were amplified from genomic DNA by means of the immunoSEQ Assay, a bias-controlled multiplex PCR. Under the source paper's analysis protocol: The number of nucleated cells in each sample was estimated from the amplification of reference gene primers within the assay. To quantify the absolute abundance of each unique TCRbeta CDR3 rearrangement, sequence reads were collapsed and filtered. For each sample, productive Simpson clonality was calculated by taking the square root of Simpson's diversity index across productive rearrangements. As stored in TCRdb, this immuneACCESS dataset retains in-frame rearrangements with V and J assigned. A fraction of the clones does not appear; measured against another copy, unresolved V genes explain less than half of the discrepancy, and the remainder lacks a known reason. That table supplies the V and J calls and clone size; D and trimming were determined from the DNA. This sample lists some 130,000 clones; 70% to 80% were detected once. Of the sample, approximately 3.6% is held by the ten largest clones.

The chain is made from TRBV7-8 and TRBJ1-2; perhaps TRBD1 is the D gene, with 6 bases matching. Sequencing was performed on peripheral blood. The sequence was obtained from a man in his 60s with acute or convalescent COVID-19. The CDR3 has the sequence CASSPRRTADSYTF. The DNA is TGTGCCAGCAGCCCTAGACGGACAGCGGATAGCTACACCTTC. The full variable domain, completed from the reference TRBV7-8 and TRBJ1-2 proteins outside the CDR3, reads GAGVSQSPRYKVAKRGQDVALRCDPISGHVSLFWYQQALGQGPEFLTYFQNEAQLDKSGLPSDRFFAERPEGSVSTLKIQRTQQEDSAVYLCASSPRRTADSYTFGSGTRLTVV.